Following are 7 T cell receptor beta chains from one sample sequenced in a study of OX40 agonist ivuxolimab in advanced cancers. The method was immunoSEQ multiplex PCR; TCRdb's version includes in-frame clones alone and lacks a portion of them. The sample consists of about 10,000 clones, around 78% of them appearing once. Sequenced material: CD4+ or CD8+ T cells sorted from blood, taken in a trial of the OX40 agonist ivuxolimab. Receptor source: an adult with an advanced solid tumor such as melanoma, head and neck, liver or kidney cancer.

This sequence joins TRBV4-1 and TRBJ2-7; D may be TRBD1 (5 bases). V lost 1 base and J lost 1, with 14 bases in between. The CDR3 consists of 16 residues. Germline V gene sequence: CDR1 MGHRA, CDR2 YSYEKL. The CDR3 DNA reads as TGCGCCAGCAGCCAAGGAATGGGGCCTAGGTCCTACGAGCAGTACTTC. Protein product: CASSQGMGPRSYEQYF.

This CDR3 reads CASSTGTGHSGNTIYF. For the CDR3, the DNA is TGTGCCAGCAGCACCGGGACAGGCCACTCTGGAAACACCATATATTTT. The chain links TRBV5-5 to TRBJ1-3, with TRBD1 matching 8 bases. V lost 4 bases, J lost 0 bases, and 6 bases stayed unmatched. The CDR3 covers 16 residues. CDR1 SGHKS and CDR2 YYEKEE come from the germline V gene (reference sequence).

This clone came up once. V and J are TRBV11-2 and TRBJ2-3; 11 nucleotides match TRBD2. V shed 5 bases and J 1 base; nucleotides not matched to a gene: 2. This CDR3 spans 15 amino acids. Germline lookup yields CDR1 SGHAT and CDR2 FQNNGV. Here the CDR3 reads CASSMTSGGTDTQYF. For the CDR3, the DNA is TGTGCCAGCAGCATGACTAGCGGGGGCACAGATACGCAGTATTTT.

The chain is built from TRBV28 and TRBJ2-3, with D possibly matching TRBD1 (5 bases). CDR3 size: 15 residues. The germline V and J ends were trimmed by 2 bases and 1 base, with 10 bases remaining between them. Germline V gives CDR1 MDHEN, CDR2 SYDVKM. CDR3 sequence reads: CASSLRVGRTDTQYF. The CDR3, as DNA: TGTGCCAGCAGTTTACGCGTGGGGCGCACAGATACGCAGTATTTT.

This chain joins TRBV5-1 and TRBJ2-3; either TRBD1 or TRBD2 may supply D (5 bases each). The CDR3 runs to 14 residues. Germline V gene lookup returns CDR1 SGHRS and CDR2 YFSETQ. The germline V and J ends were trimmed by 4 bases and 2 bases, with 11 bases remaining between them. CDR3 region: CASSPVGTTDTQYF. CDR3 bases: TGCGCCAGCAGCCCGGTGGGGACCACAGATACGCAGTATTTT.

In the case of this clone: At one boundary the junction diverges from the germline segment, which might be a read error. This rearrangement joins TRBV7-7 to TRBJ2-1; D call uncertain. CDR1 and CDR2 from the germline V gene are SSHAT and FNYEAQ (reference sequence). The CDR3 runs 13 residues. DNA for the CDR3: TGTGCTAGCAGCTTAGATAGGGTCAATGAGCAGTTCTTC. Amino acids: CASSLDRVNEQFF.

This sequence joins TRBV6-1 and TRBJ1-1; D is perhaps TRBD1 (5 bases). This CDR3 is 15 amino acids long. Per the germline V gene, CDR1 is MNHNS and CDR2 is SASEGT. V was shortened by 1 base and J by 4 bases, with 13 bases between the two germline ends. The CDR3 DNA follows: TGTGCCAGCAGTGAAGGAGGAAAGGGGTTCACTGAAGCTTTCTTT. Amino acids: CASSEGGKGFTEAFF.